The entry that follows covers one T cell receptor beta chain sequence. Its antigen is undetermined. Once RNA had been extracted, it was reverse transcribed into cDNA to act as the sequencing template. Produced via immunoSEQ multiplex PCR; TCRdb's table is partial and in-frame only. Found here are approximately 280,000 clones, more than 45% of them singletons; the top ten hold more than 1.5%. This record comes from a study of CD8+ T cells in alopecia areata. Findings of the study overall: It was observed that many expanded lesional clones persisted in scalp and blood during tofacitinib. The study found higher clonality in lesional than normal scalp, especially in alopecia totalis/universalis.

Looked up from germline, CDR1 is LGHNA and CDR2 is YNFKEQ. This CDR3 is 13 amino acids long. Trimming removed 8 bases from V and 4 bases from J, with 12 bases in between. Indicated treatment: oral pan-JAK inhibitor, 5-10 mg twice daily. The sequence came from a human donor with alopecia areata. This sequence joins TRBV4-2 and TRBJ1-3; D not resolved. This specimen was CD4+ T cells sorted from blood, taken at week 24, from a patient treated with tofacitinib. CDR3 protein: CASSQTPGNTIYF. In DNA form, the CDR3 reads TGTGCCAGCTCACAGACTCCAGGAAACACCATATATTTT.